This T cell receptor (beta chain) was captured by sequencing in a study of long-term antiretroviral therapy in people with HIV. Run at survey level, the immunoSEQ assay was version v3.0. Some clones are missing from TCRdb's copy, which holds only in-frame ones; the method was immunoSEQ multiplex PCR. The repertoire holds 20,000 to 30,000 clones, with around 83% as singletons. V lost 7 bases and J 2 bases, leaving 5 bases between the germline ends. CDR3 size: 10 residues. CDR1 and CDR2 from the germline V gene are DFQATT and SNEGSKA (reference sequence). Before they underwent DNA extraction, samples held roughly 0.95-11 million cryopreserved PBMC.

The source material was unsorted PBMCs, sampled 1.9 years after starting antiretroviral therapy. The V and J genes are TRBV20-1 and TRBJ2-5; D gene uncertain. This sequence originates from a woman aged 25 to 39 with HIV. For the CDR3, the DNA is TGCAGTGGGAGTCAAGAGACCCAGTACTTC. Translated, it gives CSGSQETQYF.